A single sample gave rise to the 29 T cell receptor beta chains below, sequenced in a study of blood T cell repertoires in COVID-19. The assay was immunoSEQ multiplex PCR, and TCRdb's table has in-frame clones only and misses some. The sample holds hundreds of thousands of clones, around nine tenths seen once. The specimen was peripheral blood. The receptors were sampled from a woman aged 25 to 39 with acute or convalescent COVID-19.

V and J are TRBV12-5 and TRBJ2-7; 8 nucleotides line up with TRBD1. Unmatched junction bases numbered 10, after V lost 4 bases and J lost 5 bases. This CDR3 has 15 residues. Germline CDR1 is LGHNT and CDR2 is FRNRAP. CDR3 sequence reads: CASGSSRDRFHEQYF. The CDR3 DNA sequence: TGTGCTAGTGGTTCGAGCCGGGACAGGTTTCACGAGCAGTACTTC.

This chain links TRBV19 with TRBJ2-2; tentative D call: TRBD2 (5 bases). Germline V gene sequence: CDR1 LNHDA, CDR2 SQIVND (reference sequence). Trimming cost V 6 bases and J 6 bases, with 14 bases left between them. The CDR3 contains 14 residues. CDR3 sequence (DNA): TGTGCCAGTAGCCCCCAGGTGGGAGCCGGGGAGCTGTTTTTT. This translates into CASSPQVGAGELFF.

The rearrangement joins TRBV10-3 to TRBJ1-2; 7 bases align to TRBD1. The CDR3 covers 14 residues. Germline CDR1 is ENHRY and CDR2 is SYGVKD. V was clipped by 3 bases and J by 2 bases; unmatched bases: 3. The CDR3 DNA is TGTGCCATCAGTGAAACAGGGGCGAACTATGGCTACACCTTC. It codes for CAISETGANYGYTF.

This chain links TRBV9 with TRBJ2-7; TRBD1 might be the D (7 bases). Per the germline V gene, CDR1 is SGDLS and CDR2 is YYNGEE. Deletions cut 2 bases from V and 2 bases from J, with 14 bases between. The CDR3 runs to 15 residues. The CDR3 sequence is CASSVGQGGTYEQYF. The CDR3, as DNA: TGTGCCAGCAGCGTGGGTCAGGGGGGCACCTACGAGCAGTACTTC.

This chain links TRBV12-3 or TRBV12-4 with TRBJ2-3; D not resolved. The CDR3 has 12 residues. The V end was cut by 5 bases, the J end by 9 bases, with 12 bases between. Written as DNA, the CDR3 is TGTGCCAGCAGTCCTGATCAGTGGACGCAGTATTTT. Protein product: CASSPDQWTQYF.

This sequence joins TRBV5-4 and TRBJ1-2; the D gene is possibly TRBD1 (6 bases). This CDR3 spans 16 amino acids. CDR1 SGHNT and CDR2 YYREEE come from the germline V gene (reference sequence). With 4 bases removed from V and 8 bases from J, the gap between germline ends came to 24 bases. In DNA form, the CDR3 reads TGTGCCAGCAGCGACACGAAGGGGGGGGGCCGGGGAGGCTACACCTTC. It yields the protein CASSDTKGGGRGGYTF.

This clone was seen once. This chain uses TRBV30 with TRBJ2-2, with D perhaps TRBD2 (6 bases). This CDR3 contains 12 residues. The germline V and J ends were trimmed by 5 bases and 5 bases, with 9 bases remaining between them. Germline V gene data show CDR1 as GTSNPN and CDR2 as SVGIG (reference sequence). The CDR3 protein is CAWFSGTGELFF. CDR3 sequence (DNA): TGTGCCTGGTTCAGCGGGACCGGGGAGCTGTTTTTT.

This chain joins TRBV5-5 and TRBJ1-6; weak D call: TRBD1 (6 bases). V was trimmed by 5 bases and J by 5 bases, leaving 14 bases between them. Germline lookup yields CDR1 SGHKS and CDR2 YYEKEE (reference sequence). The CDR3 is made up of 15 amino acids. The CDR3 nucleotides are TGTGCCAGCAGAGATACACAGGGTGATAATTCACCCCTCCACTTT. It codes for CASRDTQGDNSPLHF.

The V and J genes are TRBV4-1 and TRBJ1-1; 9 bases align to TRBD1. J gave up 2 bases and V 1 base, and 8 bases lay outside the gene matches. The germline V gene encodes CDR1 MGHRA and CDR2 YSYEKL. This CDR3 contains 17 residues. Here the CDR3 reads CASSQVGTGFINTEAFF. The CDR3 nucleotides are TGCGCCAGCAGCCAAGTGGGGACAGGGTTCATTAACACTGAAGCTTTCTTT.

This chain uses TRBV2 with TRBJ1-1; tentatively, D is TRBD1 (5 bases). Trimming took 6 bases from V and 0 from J, leaving 14 bases between them. From germline, CDR1 is SNHLY and CDR2 FYNNEI. This CDR3 is 15 amino acids long. Here the CDR3 reads CASSRQRGMNTEAFF. The CDR3 bases are TGTGCCAGCAGCCGTCAAAGGGGCATGAACACTGAAGCTTTCTTT. The complete variable domain, with remaining parts taken from reference TRBV2 and TRBJ1-1, reads EPEVTQTPSHQVTQMGQEVILRCVPISNHLYFYWYRQILGQKVEFLVSFYNNEISEKSEIFDDQFSVERPDGSNFTLKIRSTKLEDSAMYFCASSRQRGMNTEAFFGQGTRLTVV.

Only a few counts were recorded for this clone. The chain is built from TRBV12-2 and TRBJ1-4; the DNA was not used to check the table's D call, TRBD1. TRBV12-2 is described as a pseudogene. The CDR3 extends over 13 amino acids. The CDR3 DNA is TGTGCAAGCCAAGTCAGGGAAAATGAAAAACTGTTTTTT. Encoded protein: CASQVRENEKLFF.

J is TRBJ2-7 and V is TRBV2; weak D call: TRBD1 (5 bases). The CDR3 has 13 residues. CDR1 is SNHLY, CDR2 FYNNEI, per germline. V shed 6 bases and J shed 2 bases, with 11 bases lying between them. CDR3 protein: CASSPDSPYEQYF. The CDR3 DNA sequence: TGTGCCAGCAGCCCTGACAGCCCCTACGAGCAGTACTTC.

The chain links TRBV18 to TRBJ2-7, with D maybe TRBD1 (5 bases). Looked up from germline, CDR1 is KGHSH and CDR2 is LQKENI. V was clipped by 3 bases and J by 3 bases, with 15 bases between them. The CDR3 totals 15 residues. CDR3 sequence: CASSPGITGVYEQYF. The CDR3 bases are TGTGCCAGCTCACCTGGGATCACAGGAGTCTACGAGCAGTACTTC.

This chain connects TRBV9 to TRBJ1-1; no firm D call. Deletions cut 4 bases from V and 4 bases from J, with 17 bases between. The CDR3 spans 15 residues. Looked up from germline, CDR1 is SGDLS and CDR2 is YYNGEE. The CDR3 region has the DNA TGTGCCAGCAGCCCGTATTCGGGTTATAGCACTGAAGCTTTCTTT. It translates to CASSPYSGYSTEAFF.

The chain recombines TRBV21-1 with TRBJ1-3; the table's TRBD1 call for D was not verified on the DNA. TRBV21-1 is a listed pseudogene. This CDR3 spans 19 amino acids. This chain's CDR3 is CASSKKCGRQVNLGNTIYF. CDR3 nucleotide sequence: TGTGCCAGCAGCAAAAAGTGTGGGCGACAGGTGAACCTTGGAAACACCATATATTTT.

This sequence joins TRBV4-2 and TRBJ2-3; 10 bases align to TRBD2. V dropped 4 bases and J dropped 3; count of bases not matched to a gene: 7. CDR3 length equals 16 residues. CDR1 and CDR2 from the germline V gene are LGHNA and YNFKEQ. This chain's CDR3 is CASSLSSGGPTDTQYF. CDR3 DNA: TGTGCCAGCAGCCTTTCTAGCGGGGGACCTACAGATACGCAGTATTTT.

The chain recombines TRBV28 with TRBJ2-7; TRBD2 matches at 8 bases. Trimming cost V 1 base and J 5 bases; bases outside gene matches: 7. CDR1 is MDHEN, CDR2 SYDVKM, per germline. The CDR3 is 15 amino acids. CDR3 loop: CASSLLSGGADEQYF. In nucleotides, the CDR3 is TGTGCCAGCAGTTTATTGTCCGGGGGGGCCGACGAGCAGTACTTC.

This clone was detected only once. This chain connects TRBV6-5 to TRBJ2-1; unclear D gene. V was trimmed by 7 bases and J by 2 bases, leaving 12 bases between them. In germline, CDR1 is MNHEY, CDR2 SVGAGI. This CDR3 has 14 residues. The CDR3: CASTPAGTYNEQFF. In nucleotides, the CDR3 is TGTGCCAGCACCCCGGCAGGCACCTACAATGAGCAGTTCTTC.

This clone has only one observation. The V and J genes are TRBV6-5 and TRBJ1-1; possible D gene TRBD1, 5 bases. Trimming removed 6 bases from V and 4 bases from J, with 12 bases in between. Germline V lookup: CDR1 MNHEY, CDR2 SVGAGI. This CDR3 has 13 residues. This CDR3 reads CASSLRGFTEAFF. DNA of the CDR3: TGTGCCAGCAGCCTCCGGGGGTTCACTGAAGCTTTCTTT.

On this clone: This sample includes further DNA sequences coding for the same CDR3. This chain links TRBV6-5 with TRBJ1-2, with 11 bases fitting TRBD1. Per germline, CDR1 MNHEY and CDR2 SVGAGI. V trimming: 2 bases; J trimming: 4 bases; junction bases outside the gene matches: 3. CDR3 length: 15 amino acids. The CDR3 protein is CASSYGTGGGYGYTF. The CDR3 DNA reads as TGTGCCAGCAGTTACGGGACAGGGGGGGGCTATGGCTACACCTTC.

The chain carries TRBV27 and TRBJ2-5; perhaps TRBD2 as D (6 bases). The V and J ends lost 2 bases and 4 bases respectively, with 11 bases between them. CDR1 is MNHEY, CDR2 SMNVEV, per germline (reference sequence). The CDR3 loop spans 14 amino acids. CDR3 DNA: TGTGCCAGCAGTTTAGAACACGGGGGAGAGACCCAGTACTTC. Its translation is CASSLEHGGETQYF.

This sequence joins TRBV6-6 and TRBJ1-1; 7 nucleotides agree with TRBD1. J gave up 5 bases and V 8 bases, and 8 bases lay outside the gene matches. The CDR3 covers 13 residues. Germline V gene sequence: CDR1 MNHNY, CDR2 SVGAGI (reference sequence). The CDR3 region has the DNA TGTGCCAGCGAACAGGGGCGGTCGACTGAAGCTTTCTTT. Translation gives CASEQGRSTEAFF.

The genes are TRBV5-6 and TRBJ1-6; no reliable D call. The CDR3 totals 19 residues. Germline values: CDR1 SGHDT, CDR2 YYEEEE. Trimming removed 2 bases from V and 6 bases from J, with 24 bases in between. The CDR3 loop is CASSLEQTPHLVGNSPLHF. CDR3 nucleotides: TGTGCCAGCAGCTTAGAACAGACCCCGCATTTGGTAGGTAATTCACCCCTCCACTTT.

The J gene is TRBJ2-2, the V gene TRBV2, with 7 bases identical to TRBD2. V was pared by 0 bases and J by 3 bases, with 16 bases of the junction left unmatched. The CDR3 length is 20 residues. Germline CDR1 and CDR2: SNHLY and FYNNEI. CDR3 coding DNA: TGTGCCAGCAGTGAAGCGCTGGGAGGGGACGAGATTGCAGACACCGGGGAGCTGTTTTTT. Protein: CASSEALGGDEIADTGELFF.

The J gene is TRBJ1-1, the V gene TRBV13; D not certain. CDR1 is PRHDT and CDR2 is FYEKMQ in the germline V gene (reference sequence). Trimming cost V 5 bases and J 9 bases, with 16 bases left between them. The CDR3 extends over 13 amino acids. The CDR3 protein is CASSSRAGEKAFF. CDR3 DNA: TGTGCCAGCAGCAGTCGGGCCGGGGAAAAAGCTTTCTTT.

The table lists this clone with a count of one. The CDR3 sequence is CASSLGLTGQETQYF. Written as DNA, the CDR3 is TGTGCCAGCAGCCTCGGGTTGACAGGCCAAGAGACCCAGTACTTC. The chain has TRBV7-7 and TRBJ2-5; D possibly corresponds to TRBD1 (6 bases). CDR1 is SSHAT and CDR2 is FNYEAQ in the germline V gene (reference sequence). The CDR3 extends over 15 amino acids. Between the trimmed V and J ends, which lost 5 bases and 1 base, there was a span of 14 bases.

The rearrangement uses TRBV5-1 and TRBJ1-2; the D is unclear. This CDR3 region has 13 residues. V lost 0 bases and J 6 bases, leaving 9 bases between the germline ends. Germline CDR1 SGHRS, CDR2 YFSETQ. The CDR3 protein is CASSLAPPDGYTF. DNA for the CDR3: TGCGCCAGCAGCTTGGCCCCTCCGGATGGCTACACCTTC.

The V call is TRBV7-8, the J call TRBJ2-7; 7 nucleotides line up with TRBD2. V lost 2 bases, J lost 4 bases, and 2 bases stayed unmatched. The CDR3 covers 13 residues. Per the germline V gene, CDR1 is SGHVS and CDR2 is FQNEAQ. CDR3 sequence: CASSLSGGYEQYF. In DNA form, the CDR3 reads TGTGCCAGCAGCTTATCGGGGGGTTACGAGCAGTACTTC.

This chain links TRBV5-1 with TRBJ2-7, with 13 bases fitting TRBD2. Germline CDR1 is SGHRS and CDR2 is YFSETQ. CDR3 length equals 17 residues. Germline trimming cut 4 bases from V and 1 base from J; bases unmatched to any gene: 8. CDR3 in amino acids: CASSPPPGLAGSYEQYF. The DNA for the CDR3 is TGCGCCAGCAGCCCACCTCCGGGACTAGCGGGATCCTACGAGCAGTACTTC.